Reported below is one TCR beta chain. The antigen remains unidentified. The data are from a study of a mutant IDH1 vaccine in newly diagnosed glioma. V lost 3 bases, J lost 5 bases, and 11 bases lay in between. Germline loops: CDR1 SGHRS, CDR2 YFSETQ. CDR3 length equals 13 residues. The data were produced by immunoSEQ multiplex PCR, yet TCRdb's version contains in-frame clones alone and is incomplete. The data show about 52,000 clones, around 90% seen once. Stated time point: week 11, during vaccination. All doses held 300 ug of mutant IDH1 20-mer peptide, with topical imiquimod. The sequences come from PBMCs, collected from a glioma patient whose treatment included an IDH1 peptide vaccine. This receptor was identified in a man aged 50 to 59 with glioma. The V call is TRBV5-1, the J call TRBJ2-5; D is undetermined. This CDR3 reads CASSYQEGETQYF. In DNA form, the CDR3 reads TGCGCCAGCAGCTACCAAGAAGGCGAGACCCAGTACTTC.